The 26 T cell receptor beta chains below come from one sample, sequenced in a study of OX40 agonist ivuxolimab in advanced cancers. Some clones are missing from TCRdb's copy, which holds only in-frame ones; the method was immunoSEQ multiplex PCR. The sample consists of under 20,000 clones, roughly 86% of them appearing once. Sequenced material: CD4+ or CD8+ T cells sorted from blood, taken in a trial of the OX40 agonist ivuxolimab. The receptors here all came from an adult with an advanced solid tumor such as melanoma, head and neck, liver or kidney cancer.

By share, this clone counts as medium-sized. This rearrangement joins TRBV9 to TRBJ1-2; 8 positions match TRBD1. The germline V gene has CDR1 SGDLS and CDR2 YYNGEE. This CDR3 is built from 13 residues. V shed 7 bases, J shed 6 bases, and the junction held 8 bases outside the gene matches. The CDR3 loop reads CASVTGTGDGYTF. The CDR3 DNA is TGTGCCAGCGTGACCGGGACAGGAGATGGCTACACCTTC.

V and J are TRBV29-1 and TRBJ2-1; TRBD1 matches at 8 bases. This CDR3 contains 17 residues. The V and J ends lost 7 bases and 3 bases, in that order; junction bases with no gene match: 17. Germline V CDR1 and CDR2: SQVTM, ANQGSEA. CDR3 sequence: CSGIATGELVYYNEQFF. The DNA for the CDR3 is TGCAGCGGGATAGCGACAGGGGAGCTGGTCTACTACAATGAGCAGTTCTTC.

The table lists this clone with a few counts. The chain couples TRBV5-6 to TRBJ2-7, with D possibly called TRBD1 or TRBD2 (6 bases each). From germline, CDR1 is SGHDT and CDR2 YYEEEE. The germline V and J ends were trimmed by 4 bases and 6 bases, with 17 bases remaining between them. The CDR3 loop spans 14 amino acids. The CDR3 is CASSPGAYRGEQYF. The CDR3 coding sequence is TGTGCCAGCAGCCCGGGGGCGTATCGGGGCGAGCAGTACTTC. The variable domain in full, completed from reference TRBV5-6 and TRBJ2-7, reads DAGVTQSPTHLIKTRGQQVTLRCSPKSGHDTVSWYQQALGQGPQFIFQYYEEEERQRGNFPDRFSGHQFPNYSSELNVNALLLGDSALYLCASSPGAYRGEQYFGPGTRLTVT.

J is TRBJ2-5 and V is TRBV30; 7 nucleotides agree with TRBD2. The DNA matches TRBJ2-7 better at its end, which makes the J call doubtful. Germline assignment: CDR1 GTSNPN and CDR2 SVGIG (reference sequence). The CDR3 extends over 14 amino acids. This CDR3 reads CAYIGRVHSYEQYF. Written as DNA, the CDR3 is TGTGCCTACATTGGGAGGGTTCATTCCTACGAGCAGTACTTC.

The CDR3 nucleotides read TGTGCCAGCAGCTTGGTCGGGGGAGACAAAAACATTCAGTACTTC. Residues: CASSLVGGDKNIQYF. The rearrangement links TRBV5-4 to TRBJ2-4, with D tentatively TRBD2 (6 bases). CDR3 length equals 15 residues. CDR1 is SGHNT, CDR2 YYREEE, per germline (reference sequence). Trimming took off 0 bases at V and 3 bases at J, with 10 bases between the two ends.

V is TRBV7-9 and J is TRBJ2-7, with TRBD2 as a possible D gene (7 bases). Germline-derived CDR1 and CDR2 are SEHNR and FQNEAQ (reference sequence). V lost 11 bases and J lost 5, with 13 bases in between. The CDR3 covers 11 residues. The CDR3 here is CASGGLNEQYF. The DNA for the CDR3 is TGTGCCTCCGGGGGGCTAAACGAGCAGTACTTC.

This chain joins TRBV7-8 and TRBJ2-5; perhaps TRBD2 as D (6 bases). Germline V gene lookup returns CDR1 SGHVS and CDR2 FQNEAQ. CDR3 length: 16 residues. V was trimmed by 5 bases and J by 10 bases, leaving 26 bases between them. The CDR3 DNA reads TGTGCCAGCAGCCCCCCCGGTGCGGGGCGGGTTCCGGGCCAGTACTTC. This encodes CASSPPGAGRVPGQYF. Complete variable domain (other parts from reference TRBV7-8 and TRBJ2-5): GAGVSQSPRYKVAKRGQDVALRCDPISGHVSLFWYQQALGQGPEFLTYFQNEAQLDKSGLPSDRFFAERPEGSVSTLKIQRTQQEDSAVYLCASSPPGAGRVPGQYFGPGTRLLVL.

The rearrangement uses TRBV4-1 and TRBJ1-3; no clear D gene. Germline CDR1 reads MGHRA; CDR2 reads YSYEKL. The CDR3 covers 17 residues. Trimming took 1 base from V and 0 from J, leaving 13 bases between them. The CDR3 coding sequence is TGCGCCAGCAGCCAAGCCCTTGGCGACCTCTCTGGAAACACCATATATTTT. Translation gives CASSQALGDLSGNTIYF.

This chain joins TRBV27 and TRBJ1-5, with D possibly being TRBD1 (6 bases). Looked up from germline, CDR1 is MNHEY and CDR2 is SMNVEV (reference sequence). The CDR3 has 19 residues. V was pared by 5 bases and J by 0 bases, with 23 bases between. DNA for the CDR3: TGTGCCAGCAGTATCCTCTACTCCGGGACACCTTATAGCAATCAGCCCCAGCATTTT. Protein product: CASSILYSGTPYSNQPQHF.

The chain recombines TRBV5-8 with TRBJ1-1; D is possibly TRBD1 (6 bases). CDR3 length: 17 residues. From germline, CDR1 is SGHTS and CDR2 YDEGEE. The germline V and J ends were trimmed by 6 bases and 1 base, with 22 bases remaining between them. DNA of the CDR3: TGTGCCAGCATTTGGAGGGTGGGGGCGGCGTCGAACACTGAAGCTTTCTTT. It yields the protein CASIWRVGAASNTEAFF.

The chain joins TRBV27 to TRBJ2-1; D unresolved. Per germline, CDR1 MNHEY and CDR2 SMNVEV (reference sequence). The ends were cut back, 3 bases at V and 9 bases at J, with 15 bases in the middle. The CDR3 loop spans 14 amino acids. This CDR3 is CASSFGLTAAEQFF. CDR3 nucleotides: TGTGCCAGCAGTTTTGGCTTGACGGCTGCTGAGCAGTTCTTC.

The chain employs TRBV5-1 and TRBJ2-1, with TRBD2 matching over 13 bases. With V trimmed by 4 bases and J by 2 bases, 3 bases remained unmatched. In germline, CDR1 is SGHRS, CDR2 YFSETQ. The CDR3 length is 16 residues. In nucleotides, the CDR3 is TGCGCCAGCAGCAAGACTAGCGGGGGGACCTACAATGAGCAGTTCTTC. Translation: CASSKTSGGTYNEQFF. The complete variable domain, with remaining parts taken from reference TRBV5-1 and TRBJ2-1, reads KAGVTQTPRYLIKTRGQQVTLSCSPISGHRSVSWYQQTPGQGLQFLFEYFSETQRNKGNFPGRFSGRQFSNSRSEMNVSTLELGDSALYLCASSKTSGGTYNEQFFGPGTRLTVL.

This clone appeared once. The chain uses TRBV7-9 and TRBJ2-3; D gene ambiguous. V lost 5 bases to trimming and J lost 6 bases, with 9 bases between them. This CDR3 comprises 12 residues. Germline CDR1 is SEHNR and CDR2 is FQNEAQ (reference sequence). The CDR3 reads CASSTPLDTQYF. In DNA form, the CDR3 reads TGTGCCAGCAGCACCCCCTTGGATACGCAGTATTTT.

CDR3 region: CSVEDPTSGVDTTAYNEQFF. As DNA, the CDR3 is TGCAGCGTTGAAGACCCGACTAGCGGGGTGGACACGACGGCCTACAATGAGCAGTTCTTC. The rearrangement joins TRBV29-1 to TRBJ2-1; 11 bases line up with TRBD2. This CDR3 has 20 amino acids. V lost 0 bases, J lost 2 bases, and 15 bases stayed unmatched. CDR1 is SQVTM, CDR2 ANQGSEA, per germline.

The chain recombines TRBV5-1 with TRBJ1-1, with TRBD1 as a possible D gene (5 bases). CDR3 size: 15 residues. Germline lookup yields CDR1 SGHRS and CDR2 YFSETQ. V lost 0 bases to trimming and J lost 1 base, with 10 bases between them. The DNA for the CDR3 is TGCGCCAGCAGCTTGGTTTGGCAGGGGAACACTGAAGCTTTCTTT. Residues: CASSLVWQGNTEAFF.

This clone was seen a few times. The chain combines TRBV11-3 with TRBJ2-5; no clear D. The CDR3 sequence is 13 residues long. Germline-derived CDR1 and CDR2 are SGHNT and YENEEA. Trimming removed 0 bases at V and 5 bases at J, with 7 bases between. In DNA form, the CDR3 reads TGTGCCAGCAGCTTAGATCGGACGGAGACCCAGTACTTC. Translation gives CASSLDRTETQYF. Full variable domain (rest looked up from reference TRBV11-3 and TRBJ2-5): EAGVVQSPRYKIIEKKQPVAFWCNPISGHNTLYWYLQNLGQGPELLIRYENEEAVDDSQLPKDRFSAERLKGVDSTLKIQPAELGDSAVYLCASSLDRTETQYFGPGTRLLVL.

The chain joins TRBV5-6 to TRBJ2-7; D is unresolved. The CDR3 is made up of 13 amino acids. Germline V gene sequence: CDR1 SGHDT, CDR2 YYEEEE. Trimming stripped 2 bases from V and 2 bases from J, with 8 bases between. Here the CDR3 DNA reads TGTGCCAGCAGCTTCGGCGGTACCTACGAGCAGTACTTC. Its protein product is CASSFGGTYEQYF.

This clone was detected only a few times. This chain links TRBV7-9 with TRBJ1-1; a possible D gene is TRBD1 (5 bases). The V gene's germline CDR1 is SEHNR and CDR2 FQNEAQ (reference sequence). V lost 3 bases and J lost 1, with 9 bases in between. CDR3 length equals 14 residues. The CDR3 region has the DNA TGTGCCAGCAGCTTTCCTAGGGGGAACACTGAAGCTTTCTTT. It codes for CASSFPRGNTEAFF.

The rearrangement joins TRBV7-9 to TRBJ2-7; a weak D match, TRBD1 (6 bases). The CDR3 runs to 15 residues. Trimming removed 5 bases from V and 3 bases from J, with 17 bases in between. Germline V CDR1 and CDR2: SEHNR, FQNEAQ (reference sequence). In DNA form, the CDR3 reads TGTGCCAGCAGCCCCCAGGACAGTTTCGGCTACGAGCAGTACTTC. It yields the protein CASSPQDSFGYEQYF.

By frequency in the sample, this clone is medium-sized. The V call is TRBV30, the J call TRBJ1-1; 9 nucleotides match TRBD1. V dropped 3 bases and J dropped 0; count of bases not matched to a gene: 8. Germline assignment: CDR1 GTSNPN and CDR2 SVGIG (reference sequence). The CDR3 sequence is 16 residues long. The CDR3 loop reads CAWRIKGQGLNTEAFF. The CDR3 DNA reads TGTGCCTGGAGGATAAAGGGACAGGGACTGAACACTGAAGCTTTCTTT.

CDR3: CASSFGASYEQYF. CDR3 coding DNA: TGTGCCAGCAGTTTTGGGGCATCCTACGAGCAGTACTTC. The chain joins TRBV28 to TRBJ2-7; maybe TRBD1 (5 bases). From germline, CDR1 is MDHEN and CDR2 SYDVKM. With 3 bases removed from V and 1 base from J, the gap between germline ends came to 7 bases. The CDR3 covers 13 residues.

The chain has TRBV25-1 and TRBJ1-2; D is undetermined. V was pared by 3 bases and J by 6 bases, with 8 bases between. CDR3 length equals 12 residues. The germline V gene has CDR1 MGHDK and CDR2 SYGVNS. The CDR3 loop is CASSDDGNGYTF. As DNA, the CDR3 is TGTGCCAGCAGTGACGACGGGAATGGCTACACCTTC.

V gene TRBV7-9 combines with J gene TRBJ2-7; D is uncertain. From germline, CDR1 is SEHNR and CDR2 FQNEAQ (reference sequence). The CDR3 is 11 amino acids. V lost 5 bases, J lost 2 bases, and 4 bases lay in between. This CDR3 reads CASSEAYEQYF. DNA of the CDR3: TGTGCCAGCAGCGAGGCCTACGAGCAGTACTTC. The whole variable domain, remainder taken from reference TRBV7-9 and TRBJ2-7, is DTGVSQNPRHKITKRGQNVTFRCDPISEHNRLYWYRQTLGQGPEFLTYFQNEAQLEKSRLLSDRFSAERPKGSFSTLEIQRTEQGDSAMYLCASSEAYEQYFGPGTRLTVT.

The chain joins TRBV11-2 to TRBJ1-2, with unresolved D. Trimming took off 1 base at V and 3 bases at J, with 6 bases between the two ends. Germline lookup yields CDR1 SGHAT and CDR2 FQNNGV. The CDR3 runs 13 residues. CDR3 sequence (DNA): TGTGCCAGCAGCTTAGGGACGGACTATGGCTACACCTTC. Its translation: CASSLGTDYGYTF.

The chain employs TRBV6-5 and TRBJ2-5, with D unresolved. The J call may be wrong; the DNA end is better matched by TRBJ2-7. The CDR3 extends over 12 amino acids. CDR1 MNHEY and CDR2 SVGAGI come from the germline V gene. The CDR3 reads CASRAAAYEQYF. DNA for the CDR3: TGTGCCAGCAGGGCAGCAGCCTACGAGCAGTACTTC.

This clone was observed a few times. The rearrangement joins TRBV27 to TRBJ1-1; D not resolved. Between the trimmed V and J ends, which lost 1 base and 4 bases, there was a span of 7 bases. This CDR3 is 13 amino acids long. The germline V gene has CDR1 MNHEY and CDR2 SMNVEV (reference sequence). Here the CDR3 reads CASSLYGLTEAFF. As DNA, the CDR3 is TGTGCCAGCAGTTTATATGGCCTCACTGAAGCTTTCTTT.